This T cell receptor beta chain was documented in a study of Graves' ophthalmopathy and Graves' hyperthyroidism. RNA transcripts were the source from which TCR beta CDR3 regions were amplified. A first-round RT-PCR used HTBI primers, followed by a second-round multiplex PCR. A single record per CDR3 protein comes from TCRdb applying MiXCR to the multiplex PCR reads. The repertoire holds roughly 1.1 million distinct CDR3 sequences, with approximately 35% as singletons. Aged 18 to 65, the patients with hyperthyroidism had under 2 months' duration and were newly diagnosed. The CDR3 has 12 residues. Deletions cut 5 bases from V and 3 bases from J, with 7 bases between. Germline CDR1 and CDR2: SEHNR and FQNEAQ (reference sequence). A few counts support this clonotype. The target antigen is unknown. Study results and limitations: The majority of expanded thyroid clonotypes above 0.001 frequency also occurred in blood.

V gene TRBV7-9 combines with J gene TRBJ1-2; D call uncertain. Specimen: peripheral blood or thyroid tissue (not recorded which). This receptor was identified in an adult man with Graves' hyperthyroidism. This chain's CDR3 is CASSHGDYGYTF. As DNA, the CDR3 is TGTGCCAGCAGCCATGGGGACTATGGCTACACCTTC.